The 3 T cell receptor beta chains below were found in one sample sequenced in a study of PD-1 blockade in classical Hodgkin lymphoma (dated by TCRdb to between 2020 and 2021). The time point label on this specimen signifies: cycle 1 day 1 (C1D1), immediately before nivolumab initiation. Every trial patient had relapsed after autologous stem cell transplantation, and cohorts A, B and C differed in prior brentuximab vedotin exposure. The method behind the library was the immunoSEQ multiplex PCR assay. Sourced from immuneACCESS, this table was stored by TCRdb with only in-frame sequences that have V and J called. A share of the clones is absent; for the studies checked, an unresolved V gene accounts for under half, and the remainder has no known explanation. Within this sample are about 97,000 clones, with approximately 88% of them counted one time only. The ten top clones hold roughly an eighth of the sample.

The sequences come from peripheral blood mononuclear cells (PBMCs), collected at baseline. The receptor source for this set is a human donor with classical Hodgkin lymphoma.

The CDR3 is CASRESPTSTDTQYF. The CDR3 DNA reads TGTGCCAGCAGGGAGTCTCCTACTAGCACAGATACGCAGTATTTT. The V call is TRBV9, the J call TRBJ2-3; D unclear. Deletions cut 5 bases from V and 0 bases from J, with 13 bases between. The V gene's germline CDR1 is SGDLS and CDR2 YYNGEE. This CDR3 contains 15 residues.

The chain joins TRBV2 to TRBJ1-1; maybe TRBD1 (6 bases). Germline V gene sequence: CDR1 SNHLY, CDR2 FYNNEI. With 4 bases removed from V and 4 bases from J, the gap between germline ends came to 16 bases. This CDR3 region has 15 residues. The CDR3 bases are TGTGCCAGCAGTGCCGAATCGGGGGCTGGCACTGAAGCTTTCTTT. Translating it yields CASSAESGAGTEAFF.

This chain joins TRBV11-2 and TRBJ2-7; D perhaps matches TRBD1 (5 bases). The germline V and J ends were trimmed by 4 bases and 4 bases, with 8 bases remaining between them. Germline V gene lookup returns CDR1 SGHAT and CDR2 FQNNGV. CDR3 size: 12 residues. The CDR3 here is CASSSQGYEQYF. The CDR3 DNA follows: TGTGCCAGCAGCTCGCAGGGTTACGAGCAGTACTTC.